One sample yielded the 27 T cell receptor beta chains listed below, sequenced in a study of blood T cell repertoires in COVID-19. Only in-frame clones appear in the TCRdb table, and some are missing; sequencing was by immunoSEQ multiplex PCR. This repertoire shows around 150,000 clones, 75% to 90% found once; its top ten account for less than 4%. The sequenced material came from PBMCs or T cells enriched from blood (not recorded which). The receptors were sampled from a woman aged 55 to 70 who had recovered from COVID-19.

J is TRBJ1-1 and V is TRBV4-2; D is possibly TRBD1 (6 bases). The CDR3 totals 17 residues. The ends were cut back, 1 base at V and 4 bases at J, with 19 bases in the middle. From germline, CDR1 is LGHNA and CDR2 YNFKEQ. CDR3 protein: CASSQGGGYRPSTEAFF. The CDR3 DNA sequence: TGTGCCAGCAGCCAAGGGGGGGGCTATCGACCGAGCACTGAAGCTTTCTTT.

V gene TRBV2 combines with J gene TRBJ2-3; 9 bases map to TRBD2. The V gene's germline CDR1 is SNHLY and CDR2 FYNNEI. With 2 bases clipped from V and 6 bases from J, the junction kept 3 bases outside the gene matches. The CDR3 sequence is 14 residues long. CDR3 loop: CASSEISGGDTQYF. In nucleotides, the CDR3 is TGTGCCAGCAGTGAAATTAGCGGGGGCGATACGCAGTATTTT.

Note on this clone: Different DNA sequences within this sample yield the same CDR3. The gene calls are TRBV29-1 and TRBJ1-2; 12 bases fit TRBD1. In germline, CDR1 is SQVTM, CDR2 ANQGSEA. The CDR3 spans 13 residues. Unmatched junction bases numbered 3, after V lost 3 bases and J lost 7 bases. This CDR3 reads CSVEGTGGFGYTF. CDR3 nucleotides: TGCAGCGTTGAGGGGACAGGGGGCTTTGGCTACACCTTC.

This clone was observed a few times. V usage is TRBV2 and J usage is TRBJ1-1, with D possibly matching TRBD1 (6 bases). The V and J ends lost 6 bases and 5 bases respectively, with 13 bases between them. The V gene's germline CDR1 is SNHLY and CDR2 FYNNEI. This CDR3 region has 13 residues. The chain's CDR3 is CASSGDIRTEAFF. The DNA of the CDR3 is TGTGCCAGCAGCGGGGACATCAGGACTGAAGCTTTCTTT.

The rearrangement uses TRBV7-2 and TRBJ1-6, with no clear D. CDR1 and CDR2 (germline): SGHTA, FQGNSA. V lost 4 bases and J lost 0, with 10 bases in between. The CDR3 totals 16 residues. The CDR3 DNA sequence: TGTGCCAGCAGCTCGCGATCAAGCTCCTATAATTCACCCCTCCACTTT. Protein product: CASSSRSSSYNSPLHF.

The chain employs TRBV6-2 or TRBV6-3 and TRBJ2-1; 10 bases line up with TRBD2. With V trimmed by 5 bases and J by 7 bases, 5 bases remained unmatched. From germline, CDR1 is MNHEY and CDR2 SVGEGT. This CDR3 contains 14 residues. CDR3 protein: CASSTSGARNEQFF. CDR3 bases: TGTGCCAGCAGTACTAGCGGGGCTAGGAATGAGCAGTTCTTC.

V and J are TRBV12-5 and TRBJ1-1; the D is unclear. CDR1 is LGHNT, CDR2 FRNRAP, per germline. The V and J ends lost 1 base and 1 base respectively, with 13 bases between them. The CDR3 extends over 16 amino acids. CDR3 amino acids: CASGLARTPENTEAFF. The CDR3 bases are TGTGCTAGTGGTTTGGCGCGCACCCCCGAGAACACTGAAGCTTTCTTT.

The V and J genes are TRBV29-1 and TRBJ2-5, with 10 bases aligning to TRBD1. Germline V CDR1 and CDR2: SQVTM, ANQGSEA. CDR3 size: 15 residues. V dropped 6 bases and J dropped 2; count of bases not matched to a gene: 9. The CDR3 reads CSVGRAGQGQETQYF. CDR3 DNA: TGCAGCGTAGGGAGGGCGGGACAGGGGCAAGAGACCCAGTACTTC. Based on the CDR3 plus reference TRBV29-1 and TRBJ2-5, the full variable domain is SAVISQKPSRDICQRGTSLTIQCQVDSQVTMMFWYRQQPGQSLTLIATANQGSEATYESGFVIDKFPISRPNLTFSTLTVSNMSPEDSSIYLCSVGRAGQGQETQYFGPGTRLLVL.

The chain combines TRBV28 with TRBJ2-3; 9 nucleotides align to TRBD2. Germline-derived CDR1 and CDR2 are MDHEN and SYDVKM. This CDR3 contains 16 residues. J gave up 6 bases and V 5 bases, and 12 bases lay outside the gene matches. The chain's CDR3 is CASSEAGGLPGDTQYF. The CDR3 bases are TGTGCCAGCAGTGAAGCGGGGGGTCTCCCAGGGGATACGCAGTATTTT.

CDR3 in DNA: TGTGCCAGCTCACCAGGAAACTATAGCACAGATACGCAGTATTTT. It translates to CASSPGNYSTDTQYF. V usage is TRBV18 and J usage is TRBJ2-3; D remains ambiguous. V lost 2 bases, J lost 0 bases, and 9 bases lay in between. CDR3 length equals 15 residues. In germline, CDR1 is KGHSH, CDR2 LQKENI.

The chain combines TRBV4-2 with TRBJ1-5; 9 nucleotides line up with TRBD1. J gave up 6 bases and V 4 bases, and 7 bases lay outside the gene matches. Germline-derived CDR1 and CDR2 are LGHNA and YNFKEQ. The CDR3 length is 15 residues. CDR3: CASSRRDRDVQPQHF. The CDR3, as DNA: TGTGCCAGCAGCCGAAGGGACAGGGACGTTCAGCCCCAGCATTTT.

The chain couples TRBV2 to TRBJ2-1; TRBD2 aligns across 10 bases. The CDR3 contains 15 residues. Germline V gene sequence: CDR1 SNHLY, CDR2 FYNNEI. Trimming cost V 4 bases and J 4 bases; bases outside gene matches: 4. This CDR3 is CASSVGSGGYNEQFF. The CDR3 DNA reads as TGTGCCAGCAGTGTGGGTAGCGGGGGGTACAATGAGCAGTTCTTC.

This clone was detected only a few times. The gene calls are TRBV2 and TRBJ2-7; 11 nucleotides agree with TRBD2. The CDR3 spans 16 residues. With V trimmed by 6 bases and J by 6 bases, 13 bases remained unmatched. CDR1 is SNHLY, CDR2 FYNNEI, per germline. The CDR3 nucleotides are TGTGCCAGCAGGCGAATTAGCGGGGGGGCCGGCGGCGAGCAGTACTTC. Protein sequence: CASRRISGGAGGEQYF.

The chain couples TRBV24-1 to TRBJ1-2; 9 bases are a match to TRBD1. The CDR3 extends over 17 amino acids. Germline lookup yields CDR1 KGHDR and CDR2 SFDVKD. V lost 4 bases, J lost 7 bases, and 15 bases stayed unmatched. CDR3 sequence (DNA): TGTGCCACCAGTGACCCCCGAGCCGGGACAGGGAAAAGTGGCTACACCTTC. This encodes CATSDPRAGTGKSGYTF.

The rearrangement joins TRBV12-5 to TRBJ2-3, with D maybe TRBD2 (7 bases). This CDR3 contains 17 residues. The ends were cut back, 1 base at V and 2 bases at J, with 16 bases in the middle. CDR1 is LGHNT, CDR2 FRNRAP, per germline. The CDR3 DNA is TGTGCTAGTGGTTTGGGCAGGACAGCGGGACCCACAGATACGCAGTATTTT. It encodes CASGLGRTAGPTDTQYF. Looking up the rest from reference TRBV12-5 and TRBJ2-3 gives the full variable domain: DARVTQTPRHKVTEMGQEVTMRCQPILGHNTVFWYRQTMMQGLELLAYFRNRAPLDDSGMPKDRFSAEMPDATLATLKIQPSEPRDSAVYFCASGLGRTAGPTDTQYFGPGTRLTVL.

This chain connects TRBV3-1 (or the pseudogene TRBV3-2) to TRBJ1-1, with 10 bases lining up with TRBD1. The germline gives CDR1 LGHDT, CDR2 YNNKEL (reference sequence). J lost 4 bases, V lost 2 bases, and 13 bases had no gene match. The CDR3 runs to 18 residues. CDR3 loop: CASSQRKTRTGGSTEAFF. CDR3 nucleotides: TGTGCCAGCAGCCAAAGAAAGACCCGGACAGGGGGATCCACTGAAGCTTTCTTT.

This chain links TRBV7-9 with TRBJ2-1, with D possibly TRBD1 on 6 matching bases. Per germline, CDR1 SEHNR and CDR2 FQNEAQ (reference sequence). V was shortened by 1 base and J by 1 base, with 11 bases between the two germline ends. This CDR3 spans 16 amino acids. The CDR3 spells CASSLVQGRSYNEQFF. The CDR3 nucleotides read TGTGCCAGCAGCTTAGTACAGGGCCGTTCCTACAATGAGCAGTTCTTC.

The chain's CDR3 is CASSSTGGTEAFF. Here the CDR3 DNA reads TGTGCCAGCAGTTCTACAGGGGGCACTGAAGCTTTCTTT. This chain uses TRBV2 with TRBJ1-1; 8 positions match TRBD1. From germline, CDR1 is SNHLY and CDR2 FYNNEI. CDR3 length: 13 amino acids. V lost 5 bases to trimming and J lost 4 bases; unmatched junction nucleotides: 3.

The chain joins TRBV27 to TRBJ1-1, with TRBD1 matching 10 bases. CDR3 length: 13 residues. V dropped 5 bases and J dropped 3; count of bases not matched to a gene: 0. From germline, CDR1 is MNHEY and CDR2 SMNVEV (reference sequence). Here the CDR3 DNA reads TGTGCCAGCAGTGACAGGGGGCACACTGAAGCTTTCTTT. It specifies CASSDRGHTEAFF.

Ten or more counts support this clone. The V and J genes are TRBV6-1 and TRBJ1-1, with D tentatively TRBD1 (6 bases). This CDR3 contains 12 residues. V gave up 3 bases and J gave up 10 bases, with 12 bases separating them. CDR1 and CDR2 (germline): MNHNS, SASEGT. The CDR3 DNA sequence: TGTGCCAGCAGTGAGAACAGGGATTTAGCTTTCTTT. Translation: CASSENRDLAFF.

V usage is TRBV14 and J usage is TRBJ1-1, with 7 positions matching TRBD1. CDR1 is SGHDN and CDR2 is FVKESK in the germline V gene. The CDR3 length is 16 residues. V lost 2 bases, J lost 1 base, and 7 bases stayed unmatched. The CDR3 loop reads CASSQHTGTANTEAFF. The CDR3 region has the DNA TGTGCCAGCAGCCAACATACCGGGACAGCGAACACTGAAGCTTTCTTT.

The chain employs TRBV2 and TRBJ1-5; 7 nucleotides match TRBD1. CDR1 SNHLY and CDR2 FYNNEI come from the germline V gene. The V and J ends lost 6 bases and 1 base, in that order; junction bases with no gene match: 6. There are 15 residues in the CDR3. Here the CDR3 DNA reads TGTGCCAGCAGACCGCCGGGACAGAGCAATCAGCCCCAGCATTTT. Its protein is CASRPPGQSNQPQHF.

This chain connects TRBV27 to TRBJ1-2, with D maybe TRBD1 (6 bases). CDR1 and CDR2 (germline): MNHEY, SMNVEV (reference sequence). V was pared by 8 bases and J by 8 bases, with 18 bases between. The CDR3 loop spans 13 amino acids. This chain's CDR3 is CASGQYRVAGYTF. DNA of the CDR3: TGTGCCAGCGGCCAATACAGGGTAGCCGGCTACACCTTC.

This rearrangement joins TRBV2 to TRBJ1-3; 8 nucleotides match TRBD1. Per germline, CDR1 SNHLY and CDR2 FYNNEI. Germline trimming cut 5 bases from V and 4 bases from J; bases unmatched to any gene: 1. This CDR3 comprises 13 residues. The chain's CDR3 is CASSYRGGNTIYF. CDR3 nucleotides: TGTGCCAGCAGTTACAGGGGGGGAAACACCATATATTTT.

V usage is TRBV19 and J usage is TRBJ2-1; 11 bases are a match to TRBD2. The germline V gene encodes CDR1 LNHDA and CDR2 SQIVND (reference sequence). V was clipped by 4 bases and J by 13 bases; unmatched bases: 6. This CDR3 comprises 13 residues. The CDR3 is CASSTLAGGKQFF. Here the CDR3 DNA reads TGTGCCAGTAGTACATTAGCGGGGGGGAAACAGTTCTTC.

This clone was seen only once. The chain carries TRBV6-2 or TRBV6-3 and TRBJ2-1; TRBD2 might be the D (6 bases). The CDR3 covers 12 residues. The V end lost 0 bases, the J end lost 14 bases, and 11 bases lay between the germline ends. Germline values: CDR1 MNHEY, CDR2 SVGEGT. The CDR3 sequence: CASSYSHASEFF. The CDR3 DNA sequence: TGTGCCAGCAGTTACTCGCACGCTAGCGAGTTCTTC.

The chain is built from TRBV5-4 and TRBJ1-2; the match to TRBD1 covers 11 bases. Germline V gene lookup returns CDR1 SGHNT and CDR2 YYREEE (reference sequence). With 3 bases clipped from V and 2 bases from J, the junction kept 3 bases outside the gene matches. This CDR3 has 15 residues. The CDR3 reads CASSSGQGANYGYTF. CDR3 DNA: TGTGCCAGCAGCTCTGGACAGGGGGCCAACTATGGCTACACCTTC.